This passage covers 29 T cell receptor beta chains from one sample sequenced in a study of blood T cell repertoires in COVID-19. Sequencing was performed with immunoSEQ multiplex PCR; in TCRdb, only in-frame clones are kept and a portion is missing. The sample consists of almost 350,000 clones, almost 90% of them appearing once. The sample consisted of PBMCs or T cells enriched from blood (not recorded which). All receptors come from a woman aged 25 to 45 who had been exposed to COVID-19.

J is TRBJ1-1 and V is TRBV28; D is undetermined. The CDR3 is 13 amino acids. Deletions cut 3 bases from V and 8 bases from J, with 13 bases between. In germline, CDR1 is MDHEN, CDR2 SYDVKM. The CDR3 nucleotides read TGTGCCAGCAGTTTGATTGCGGGCAGAGAAGCTTTCTTT. It translates to CASSLIAGREAFF.

The chain has TRBV4-1 and TRBJ1-3; unclear D gene. This CDR3 spans 17 amino acids. Trimming left V 0 bases short and J 0 bases short, with 12 bases between. Germline CDR1 reads MGHRA; CDR2 reads YSYEKL. Here the CDR3 DNA reads TGCGCCAGCAGCCAAGAGAGGTTCGGGAGCTCTGGAAACACCATATATTTT. It codes for CASSQERFGSSGNTIYF.

The V gene is TRBV28, the J gene TRBJ2-3, with D possibly being TRBD2 (6 bases). The CDR3 runs to 15 residues. Trimming left V 4 bases short and J 0 bases short, with 11 bases between. Germline values: CDR1 MDHEN, CDR2 SYDVKM. CDR3 sequence: CASSSGLSSTDTQYF. The DNA for the CDR3 is TGTGCCAGCAGTTCGGGACTCTCCAGCACAGATACGCAGTATTTT. The variable domain in full, with the rest retrieved from reference TRBV28 and TRBJ2-3, is DVKVTQSSRYLVKRTGEKVFLECVQDMDHENMFWYRQDPGLGLRLIYFSYDVKMKEKGDIPEGYSVSREKKERFSLILESASTNQTSMYLCASSSGLSSTDTQYFGPGTRLTVL.

The rearrangement links TRBV30 to TRBJ2-5; D is unresolved. Germline lookup yields CDR1 GTSNPN and CDR2 SVGIG (reference sequence). The CDR3 length is 13 residues. Trimming pared 5 bases from V and 5 bases from J, leaving 15 bases between. The CDR3 DNA reads as TGTGCCTGGGGCGGCGGTCGTCGGGAGACCCAGTACTTC. Translating gives CAWGGGRRETQYF.

The J gene is TRBJ1-6, the V gene TRBV5-7, with TRBD1 matching 9 bases. TRBV5-7 is recorded as an ORF, its role being uncertain. Losses at the gene ends were 5 bases for V and 2 bases for J; bases not matched to a gene: 2. The CDR3 consists of 15 residues. The CDR3 loop is CASRHRGPYNSPLHF. In DNA form, the CDR3 reads TGTGCCAGCAGACACAGGGGGCCCTATAATTCACCCCTCCACTTT.

The V and J genes are TRBV6-1 and TRBJ2-1; maybe TRBD2 (6 bases). Trimming removed 2 bases at V and 4 bases at J, with 12 bases between. CDR1 is MNHNS, CDR2 SASEGT, per germline. The CDR3 contains 15 residues. The CDR3 region has the DNA TGTGCCAGCAGTGAAACGGGGACTCTATACAATGAGCAGTTCTTC. Amino acids: CASSETGTLYNEQFF.

In its sample, this clone was seen a few times. This chain joins TRBV19 and TRBJ1-2; TRBD1 aligns across 10 bases. Germline V lookup: CDR1 LNHDA, CDR2 SQIVND (reference sequence). Losses at the gene ends were 5 bases for V and 6 bases for J; bases not matched to a gene: 9. CDR3 size: 15 residues. The CDR3 DNA reads as TGTGCCAGTAGTTCCGACAGGGGGCGAATTAATGGCTACACCTTC. It is translated as CASSSDRGRINGYTF.

The rearrangement links TRBV11-3 to TRBJ1-3; possible D gene TRBD1, 5 bases. Germline V gene sequence: CDR1 SGHNT, CDR2 YENEEA. V shed 3 bases and J shed 12 bases, with 15 bases lying between them. The CDR3 is 13 amino acids. The CDR3 DNA is TGTGCCAGCAGCTTCCTTTCGGACGGGGGCATATATTTT. Translating it yields CASSFLSDGGIYF. The full variable domain, rest sourced from reference TRBV11-3 and TRBJ1-3, is EAGVVQSPRYKIIEKKQPVAFWCNPISGHNTLYWYLQNLGQGPELLIRYENEEAVDDSQLPKDRFSAERLKGVDSTLKIQPAELGDSAVYLCASSFLSDGGIYFGEGSWLTVV.

V usage is TRBV10-2 and J usage is TRBJ2-3; maybe TRBD2 (6 bases). The V and J ends lost 4 bases and 10 bases respectively, with 12 bases between them. The CDR3 runs 12 residues. Germline CDR1 and CDR2: WSHSY and SAAADI. The CDR3 sequence is CASSVLGGAQYF. The CDR3 DNA follows: TGCGCCAGCAGTGTTCTCGGAGGGGCGCAGTATTTT.

The chain couples TRBV19 to TRBJ1-1; D gene unclear. Germline lookup yields CDR1 LNHDA and CDR2 SQIVND (reference sequence). V was shortened by 5 bases and J by 7 bases, with 8 bases between the two germline ends. The CDR3 totals 11 residues. In DNA form, the CDR3 reads TGTGCCAGTAGTCGAGTTGGTGAAGCTTTCTTT. Protein product: CASSRVGEAFF.

DNA of the CDR3: TGCGCCAGCAGCTTGATCCAGGGGGCGGGTGAGCAGTACTTC. The encoded protein is CASSLIQGAGEQYF. The V and J genes are TRBV5-1 and TRBJ2-7; 8 bases match TRBD1. This CDR3 comprises 14 residues. Trimming cost V 1 base and J 7 bases; bases outside gene matches: 7. Germline loops: CDR1 SGHRS, CDR2 YFSETQ.

The chain couples TRBV6-5 to TRBJ1-3; D not resolved. The V end was cut by 2 bases, the J end by 14 bases, with 19 bases between. The germline CDR1 and CDR2 sequences are MNHEY and SVGAGI. CDR3 length: 14 amino acids. The CDR3 loop reads CASSYRSGRQRVYF. DNA of the CDR3: TGTGCCAGCAGTTACAGGTCGGGTCGTCAGAGGGTATATTTT.

This clone was picked up one time. The rearrangement uses TRBV19 and TRBJ1-3; unclear D gene. CDR1 and CDR2 (germline): LNHDA, SQIVND (reference sequence). V shed 6 bases and J shed 0 bases, with 3 bases lying between them. The CDR3 runs 12 residues. The CDR3, as DNA: TGTGCCAGTAGCCTCTCTGGAAACACCATATATTTT. Translated: CASSLSGNTIYF.

This sequence joins TRBV27 and TRBJ1-1; 7 bases line up with TRBD1. The V gene end was trimmed by 0 bases and the J gene end by 5 bases; junction bases not matched to a gene: 12. Germline CDR1 reads MNHEY; CDR2 reads SMNVEV (reference sequence). The CDR3 sequence is 17 residues long. CDR3 in amino acids: CASSLSGQPERGTEAFF. The CDR3, as DNA: TGTGCCAGCAGTTTATCGGGACAGCCCGAAAGGGGAACTGAAGCTTTCTTT.

J is TRBJ2-1 and V is TRBV11-2, with TRBD2 matching 13 bases. The length of the CDR3 is 19 residues. V lost 7 bases to trimming and J lost 4 bases; unmatched junction nucleotides: 16. Germline V lookup: CDR1 SGHAT, CDR2 FQNNGV. The CDR3 coding sequence is TGTGCCAGCAACTCCCATTTACTAGCGGGAGGGCCGTTTTACAATGAGCAGTTCTTC. Its protein is CASNSHLLAGGPFYNEQFF.

The chain uses TRBV6-1 and TRBJ1-2; TRBD1 might be the D (5 bases). CDR1 MNHNS and CDR2 SASEGT come from the germline V gene. This CDR3 contains 13 residues. The V gene lost 3 bases and the J gene lost 0 bases, with 5 bases spanning the gap. DNA for the CDR3: TGTGCCAGCAGTGAGACAGCTAACTATGGCTACACCTTC. Its protein is CASSETANYGYTF.

CDR3 DNA sequence: TGTGCCAGCAGGCGGGGTGGTCTAGCGGGGAATGAGCAGTTCTTC. It is translated as CASRRGGLAGNEQFF. The rearrangement links TRBV9 to TRBJ2-1; TRBD2 matches at 9 bases. Germline V gives CDR1 SGDLS, CDR2 YYNGEE. The ends lost 5 bases at V and 7 bases at J; junction bases unmatched: 10. The CDR3 runs to 15 residues.

The genes are TRBV3-1 (or the pseudogene TRBV3-2) and TRBJ2-1; TRBD1 is a possible D gene (5 bases). CDR3 length: 13 residues. CDR1 and CDR2 (germline): LGHDT, YNNKEL (reference sequence). V was cut by 8 bases and J by 4 bases, with 12 bases left in between. The DNA for the CDR3 is TGTGCCAGCGGATCGACAGCGTACAATGAGCAGTTCTTC. Protein sequence: CASGSTAYNEQFF.

CDR3: CASSPRTSGNEQFF. For the CDR3, the DNA is TGTGCCAGCAGCCCGAGGACTAGCGGTAATGAGCAGTTCTTC. The chain combines TRBV7-3 with TRBJ2-1, with 10 bases that match TRBD2. Germline loops: CDR1 SGHTA, CDR2 FQGTGA. This CDR3 contains 14 residues. Trimming at V came to 5 bases and at J to 7 bases, leaving 5 bases not matched to a gene.

The V gene is TRBV5-1, the J gene TRBJ2-7; D remains ambiguous. V was clipped by 5 bases and J by 0 bases, with 12 bases between them. The CDR3 length is 14 residues. CDR1 and CDR2 from the germline V gene are SGHRS and YFSETQ. The CDR3 loop is CASSFDINSYEQYF. CDR3 coding DNA: TGCGCCAGCAGTTTCGACATTAACTCCTACGAGCAGTACTTC.

The chain has TRBV7-6 and TRBJ1-2, with TRBD1 identical over 10 bases. The CDR3 extends over 14 amino acids. The J segment lost 8 bases and the V segment lost 3 bases, leaving 6 bases of the junction unmatched. Germline V gene data show CDR1 as SGHVS and CDR2 as FNYEAQ. The CDR3 nucleotides are TGTGCCAGCAGCTTGCCGGACAGGGGGTCCGGCTACACCTTC. It translates to CASSLPDRGSGYTF. Looking up the rest from reference TRBV7-6 and TRBJ1-2 gives the full variable domain: GAGVSQSPRYKVTKRGQDVALRCDPISGHVSLYWYRQALGQGPEFLTYFNYEAQQDKSGLPNDRFSAERPEGSISTLTIQRTEQRDSAMYRCASSLPDRGSGYTFGSGTRLTVV.

V is TRBV5-8 and J is TRBJ2-5; the D gene is possibly TRBD1 (6 bases). The CDR3 contains 14 residues. Germline CDR1 is SGHTS and CDR2 is YDEGEE. V was cut by 4 bases and J by 0 bases, with 10 bases left in between. DNA of the CDR3: TGTGCCAGCAGCCCCGGACAGCACCAAGAGACCCAGTACTTC. It specifies CASSPGQHQETQYF.

The gene calls are TRBV6-5 and TRBJ1-2, with a weak D call TRBD1 (5 bases). CDR3 size: 12 residues. Trimming left V 6 bases short and J 8 bases short, with 13 bases between. CDR1 and CDR2 (germline): MNHEY, SVGAGI. The chain's CDR3 is CASSPGNLGYTF. Here the CDR3 DNA reads TGTGCCAGCAGCCCAGGGAACTTGGGCTACACCTTC.

This clone showed up just a few times. V and J are TRBV29-1 and TRBJ2-7; D is perhaps TRBD1 (6 bases). Trimming stripped 6 bases from V and 0 bases from J, with 12 bases between. This CDR3 has 13 residues. The V gene's germline CDR1 is SQVTM and CDR2 ANQGSEA. The chain's CDR3 is CSVVGQSSYEQYF. The CDR3 nucleotides read TGCAGCGTGGTGGGACAAAGCTCCTACGAGCAGTACTTC.

The chain combines TRBV18 with TRBJ1-5; D is uncertain. The CDR3 extends over 16 amino acids. V was pared by 2 bases and J by 0 bases, with 11 bases between. Germline V gene sequence: CDR1 KGHSH, CDR2 LQKENI. The CDR3 sequence is CASSPGGSYSNQPQHF. As DNA, the CDR3 is TGTGCCAGCTCACCAGGAGGGTCCTATAGCAATCAGCCCCAGCATTTT.

This chain connects TRBV12-5 to TRBJ1-1; D is unclear. Germline V gene data show CDR1 as LGHNT and CDR2 as FRNRAP. The ends were cut back, 1 base at V and 7 bases at J, with 22 bases in the middle. The CDR3 has 17 residues. The CDR3 sequence is CASGLAIPTVSRFEAFF. In DNA form, the CDR3 reads TGTGCTAGTGGTTTGGCAATCCCAACAGTATCCCGATTTGAAGCTTTCTTT.

CDR3 sequence reads: CASSQGVKGSANYGYTF. The CDR3 region has the DNA TGTGCCAGCAGCCAGGGGGTGAAGGGTAGTGCTAACTATGGCTACACCTTC. The chain joins TRBV7-9 to TRBJ1-2; 7 nucleotides match TRBD1. CDR1 and CDR2 from the germline V gene are SEHNR and FQNEAQ (reference sequence). The CDR3 has 17 amino acids. V lost 5 bases, J lost 0 bases, and 12 bases stayed unmatched. The full variable domain, completed using reference TRBV7-9 and TRBJ1-2, is DTGVSQNPRHKITKRGQNVTFRCDPISEHNRLYWYRQTLGQGPEFLTYFQNEAQLEKSRLLSDRFSAERPKGSFSTLEIQRTEQGDSAMYLCASSQGVKGSANYGYTFGSGTRLTVV.

This chain links TRBV5-1 with TRBJ1-1; no clear D gene. Germline loops: CDR1 SGHRS, CDR2 YFSETQ. This CDR3 contains 17 residues. Trimming removed 6 bases at V and 4 bases at J, with 25 bases between. The CDR3 sequence: CASNPKTTVRGSTEAFF. The CDR3 region has the DNA TGCGCCAGCAACCCGAAGACGACGGTTCGGGGAAGCACTGAAGCTTTCTTT.

This clone was seen a few times. CDR3 DNA: TGTGCCAGCAGTTACAATCGGAACACTGAAGCTTTCTTT. Amino acid sequence: CASSYNRNTEAFF. This sequence joins TRBV6-5 and TRBJ1-1; D call uncertain. Looked up from germline, CDR1 is MNHEY and CDR2 is SVGAGI. Deletions cut 2 bases from V and 1 base from J, with 5 bases between. The CDR3 length is 13 residues.